The 16 T cell receptor beta chains below were found in one sample sequenced in a study of T-cell memory formation after mild COVID-19. Each CDR3 protein gets one entry after TCRdb re-called the 5' RACE reads with MiXCR. The sample lists about 270,000 distinct CDR3 sequences, around 16% occurring once. Sequenced sample: PBMCs or a T cell subset sorted from them (not recorded which). The receptors come from a man aged 18 to 30 who had mild COVID-19 (a few samples of this study predate the infection). Cell type and time point are not known.

This clonotype has ten or more counts. The chain joins TRBV7-8 to TRBJ2-1; 12 bases match TRBD2. Trimming removed 5 bases from V and 7 bases from J; junction bases left unmatched: 6. In germline, CDR1 is SGHVS, CDR2 FQNEAQ. CDR3 size: 15 residues. The CDR3 nucleotides read TGTGCCAGCAGCCCTAGCGGGGGGGCTAGGAATGAGCAGTTCTTC. Its translation is CASSPSGGARNEQFF.

The rearrangement links TRBV6-2 or TRBV6-3 to TRBJ2-1; D is ambiguous. Germline V gives CDR1 MNHEY, CDR2 SVGEGT. This CDR3 has 13 amino acids. The V end lost 3 bases, the J end lost 5 bases, and 8 bases lay between the germline ends. The CDR3 nucleotides read TGTGCCAGCAGTTATTACACGGACAATGAGCAGTTCTTC. It translates to CASSYYTDNEQFF.

This clonotype has only a few counts. This chain links TRBV7-8 with TRBJ1-2, with D unclear. In germline, CDR1 is SGHVS, CDR2 FQNEAQ. Trimming took 1 base from V and 3 from J, leaving 12 bases between them. The CDR3 loop spans 15 amino acids. As DNA, the CDR3 is TGTGCCAGCAGCTTAGGTCTTTTAGGATACTATGGCTACACCTTC. Translated: CASSLGLLGYYGYTF.

The chain carries TRBV7-3 and TRBJ2-5, with 7 bases matching TRBD2. The CDR3 runs to 14 residues. V shed 5 bases, J shed 4 bases, and the junction held 7 bases outside the gene matches. Germline V gene lookup returns CDR1 SGHTA and CDR2 FQGTGA. CDR3 sequence reads: CASSPNSGVETQYF. CDR3 nucleotide sequence: TGTGCCAGCAGCCCGAACAGCGGGGTAGAGACCCAGTACTTC.

In this sample, this clonotype turned up a few times. The chain recombines TRBV4-3 with TRBJ1-2, with 7 positions matching TRBD1. The germline V gene encodes CDR1 LGHNA and CDR2 YSLEER. The CDR3 has 17 amino acids. Germline trimming cut 0 bases from V and 8 bases from J; bases unmatched to any gene: 15. The CDR3 sequence is CASSQEVDRAAVRGYTF. As DNA, the CDR3 is TGCGCCAGCAGCCAAGAAGTCGACAGGGCGGCAGTGCGAGGCTACACCTTC.

This clonotype was detected only a few times. The chain joins TRBV4-3 to TRBJ2-2, with a possible D match to TRBD2 (5 bases). The CDR3 has 15 residues. V lost 5 bases and J 0 bases, leaving 10 bases between the germline ends. The germline V gene has CDR1 LGHNA and CDR2 YSLEER. CDR3 DNA sequence: TGCGCCAGCAGCAAGGGAGATACGAACACCGGGGAGCTGTTTTTT. Translation gives CASSKGDTNTGELFF.

In this sample, this clonotype turned up a few times. The rearrangement uses TRBV5-5 and TRBJ2-7, with TRBD1 as a possible D gene (6 bases). Trimming shortened V by 0 bases and J by 6 bases, and 16 bases separated the two germline ends. CDR3 length: 15 residues. Germline assignment: CDR1 SGHKS and CDR2 YYEKEE (reference sequence). Here the CDR3 reads CASSLGTGSGGEQYF. The CDR3 nucleotides read TGTGCCAGCAGCTTGGGAACAGGGTCCGGCGGCGAGCAGTACTTC.

This clonotype was seen a handful of times. The chain joins TRBV5-5 to TRBJ1-1; D may be TRBD1 (6 bases). The CDR3 contains 12 residues. CDR1 SGHKS and CDR2 YYEKEE come from the germline V gene (reference sequence). V lost 4 bases and J 9 bases, leaving 13 bases between the germline ends. The DNA of the CDR3 is TGTGCCAGCAGCACCACAGGGAATCAAGCTTTCTTT. Encoded protein: CASSTTGNQAFF.

The rearrangement uses TRBV6-5 and TRBJ1-2; D call uncertain. Between the trimmed V and J ends, which lost 0 bases and 6 bases, there was a span of 8 bases. Germline V lookup: CDR1 MNHEY, CDR2 SVGAGI. This CDR3 contains 13 residues. The CDR3, as DNA: TGTGCCAGCAGTTACTCAGACGGGAATGGCTACACCTTC. Translating gives CASSYSDGNGYTF.

This clonotype was seen a handful of times. The chain couples TRBV9 to TRBJ2-7; D is unresolved. This CDR3 comprises 13 residues. Trimming pared 0 bases from V and 5 bases from J, leaving 9 bases between. Germline CDR1 reads SGDLS; CDR2 reads YYNGEE. The CDR3 here is CASSVASRDEQYF. CDR3 coding DNA: TGTGCCAGCAGCGTAGCCAGCCGGGACGAGCAGTACTTC. The full variable domain, its missing parts supplied by reference TRBV9 and TRBJ2-7, is DSGVTQTPKHLITATGQRVTLRCSPRSGDLSVYWYQQSLDQGLQFLIQYYNGEERAKGNILERFSAQQFPDLHSELNLSSLELGDSALYFCASSVASRDEQYFGPGTRLTVT.

This clonotype showed up just a few times. V gene TRBV6-5 combines with J gene TRBJ1-5; D perhaps matches TRBD1 (5 bases). The CDR3 loop spans 14 amino acids. Germline V gene sequence: CDR1 MNHEY, CDR2 SVGAGI. The V gene lost 4 bases and the J gene lost 3 bases, with 10 bases spanning the gap. For the CDR3, the DNA is TGTGCCAGCAGTTTGGGACGGACCAATCAGCCCCAGCATTTT. Its protein is CASSLGRTNQPQHF.

This clonotype was found many times. This chain connects TRBV7-3 to TRBJ2-2; 9 bases are a match to TRBD2. Germline-derived CDR1 and CDR2 are SGHTA and FQGTGA. V lost 3 bases, J lost 6 bases, and 2 bases stayed unmatched. The CDR3 has 14 residues. CDR3 sequence: CASSLAGGPGELFF. As DNA, the CDR3 is TGTGCCAGCAGCTTGGCGGGGGGGCCCGGGGAGCTGTTTTTT.

There are a few counts of this clonotype. The chain is built from TRBV10-2 and TRBJ2-7, with TRBD1 identical over 9 bases. There are 13 residues in the CDR3. CDR1 and CDR2 (germline): WSHSY, SAAADI. Trimming removed 8 bases from V and 3 bases from J; junction bases left unmatched: 5. CDR3: CASLGTGSYEQYF. The CDR3 nucleotides read TGCGCCAGCCTCGGGACAGGGAGCTACGAGCAGTACTTC.

The J gene is TRBJ2-5, the V gene TRBV10-3; maybe TRBD2 (5 bases). V lost 6 bases and J lost 3, with 17 bases in between. The CDR3 consists of 15 residues. Germline V gene lookup returns CDR1 ENHRY and CDR2 SYGVKD. The chain's CDR3 is CAIRRVGQREETQYF. The CDR3 bases are TGTGCCATCAGGAGGGTTGGGCAGAGGGAAGAGACCCAGTACTTC.

The chain joins TRBV29-1 to TRBJ1-1; no clear D gene. The ends were cut back, 0 bases at V and 0 bases at J, with 5 bases in the middle. Per germline, CDR1 SQVTM and CDR2 ANQGSEA. The CDR3 has 13 amino acids. CDR3 region: CSVEDPLNTEAFF. CDR3 nucleotides: TGCAGCGTTGAAGATCCCCTGAACACTGAAGCTTTCTTT.

This clonotype has more than one count but fewer than ten. The chain links TRBV29-1 to TRBJ1-6, with a possible D match to TRBD1 (6 bases). This CDR3 is built from 14 residues. Germline values: CDR1 SQVTM, CDR2 ANQGSEA. V lost 6 bases, J lost 5 bases, and 14 bases lay in between. This CDR3 is CSVALQGDNSPLHF. CDR3 sequence (DNA): TGCAGCGTAGCCCTACAGGGTGATAATTCACCCCTCCACTTT.